This T cell receptor (beta chain) is from a study of CD8+CD57+ T cells in acquired aplastic anemia. Study-wide background: Across the sorted CD4+ and CD8+ cells, DNA amounts averaged about 3.2 ug. Regarding the study as a whole: The number of CD8+ CDR3 sequences shared by patients and controls was twenty-nine.

The CDR3 is 12 residues long. Germline V gene data show CDR1 as SGDLS and CDR2 as YYNGEE. The V and J ends lost 1 base and 5 bases respectively, with 7 bases between them. A note on this clonotype: What it binds is unknown.

TCR beta VDJ and CDR3 were profiled, and genomic DNA was the template. TCRdb re-analysed the reads in MiXCR, keeping a single row per CDR3 protein. The sample contains over 150,000 distinct CDR3 sequences, under 55% of which appear only once. Sequencing involved patients with CD8+CD57+ cell expansion previously shown by flow cytometry. Everyone among the patients had severe acquired aplastic anemia. Untreated patients provided the blood samples, with no therapy given before sampling. This TCR came from a human donor with aplastic anemia. Material for sequencing was sorted CD4+, CD8+, or CD8+CD57+ T cells (not recorded which) from PBMCs. The J gene is TRBJ2-7, the V gene TRBV9; D is unclear. The CDR3 DNA reads TGTGCCAGCAGCGTAAGAGAGCACGAGCAGTACTTC. This codes for CASSVREHEQYF.